Below, one T cell receptor beta chain is given with its context. Using immunoSEQ multiplex PCR, the repertoire was profiled, and TCRdb retains in-frame clones only, with some absent. The table lists about 72,000 clones, 70% to 90% of them singletons. This sample is drawn from a study of blood T cell repertoires in COVID-19. Study-wide context: Sites in the United States, Italy and Spain provided acute and convalescent COVID-19 samples.

Sequenced material: peripheral blood. The TCR sequence derives from a man aged 65 to 85 with active or convalescent COVID-19.

In nucleotides, the CDR3 is TGTGCCAGCAGCCCCCGGACTCCCACAGATACGCAGTATTTT. This gives the protein CASSPRTPTDTQYF. The chain couples TRBV3-1 (or the pseudogene TRBV3-2) to TRBJ2-3, with D possibly matching TRBD2 (5 bases). Trimming removed 4 bases at V and 2 bases at J, with 10 bases between. The CDR3 runs to 14 residues. Germline V gene sequence: CDR1 LGHDT, CDR2 YNNKEL (reference sequence).